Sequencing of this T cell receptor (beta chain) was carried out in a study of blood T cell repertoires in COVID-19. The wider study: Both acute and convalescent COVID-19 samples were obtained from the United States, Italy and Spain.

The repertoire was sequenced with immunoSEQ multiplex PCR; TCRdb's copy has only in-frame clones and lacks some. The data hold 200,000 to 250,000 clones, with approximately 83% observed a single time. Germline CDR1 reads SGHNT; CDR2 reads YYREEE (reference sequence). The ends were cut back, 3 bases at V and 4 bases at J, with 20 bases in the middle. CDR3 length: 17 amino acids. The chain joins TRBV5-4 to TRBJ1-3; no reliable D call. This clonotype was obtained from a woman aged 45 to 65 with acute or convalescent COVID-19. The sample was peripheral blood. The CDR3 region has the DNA TGTGCCAGCAGCTCGTCAATTGGACTATCTCTGGGAAACACCATATATTTT. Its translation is CASSSSIGLSLGNTIYF.